Below, 32 T cell receptor beta chains from the same sample are listed, as sequenced in a study of beta chain features in type 1 diabetes. Study-level points and caveats: All four CD4+ subsets from Type 1 diabetes patients carried moderately but significantly shorter TCRB CDR3s.

The isolated RNA, all of it, was reverse transcribed, so expressed TCRB transcripts were what got sequenced. The data were produced by immunoSEQ multiplex PCR, yet TCRdb's version contains in-frame clones alone and is incomplete. The repertoire holds a few hundred thousand clones, with approximately 15% as singletons. These receptors lack a known antigen. Sequencing was done on a sample of naive CD4+ T cells from blood. All receptors derive from a man aged 30 to 45 with type 1 diabetes.

This clone was observed a handful of times. The chain combines TRBV21-1 with TRBJ2-3; TRBD2, as called in the table, went unchecked against the DNA. TRBV21-1 is assigned pseudogene status. The CDR3 spans 16 residues. The CDR3 nucleotides read TGTGCCAGCAGCAATAGGCTAGCGGGATTCCCAGATACGCAGTATTTT. Protein: CASSNRLAGFPDTQYF.

This clone has just a few counts. The chain joins TRBV4-1 to TRBJ1-1; the D gene is possibly TRBD1 (5 bases). Germline loops: CDR1 MGHRA, CDR2 YSYEKL. The CDR3 loop spans 16 amino acids. V lost 0 bases and J 5 bases, leaving 16 bases between the germline ends. CDR3 nucleotide sequence: TGCGCCAGCAGCCAAGATCATACGGGGGGGAGGACTGAAGCTTTCTTT. It yields the protein CASSQDHTGGRTEAFF.

The chain couples TRBV30 to TRBJ2-5; 7 nucleotides line up with TRBD2. With 5 bases clipped from V and 2 bases from J, the junction kept 8 bases outside the gene matches. Per germline, CDR1 GTSNPN and CDR2 SVGIG (reference sequence). CDR3 length: 14 amino acids. The CDR3: CAWDRDYEQETQYF. As DNA, the CDR3 is TGTGCCTGGGACCGGGACTACGAACAAGAGACCCAGTACTTC.

There are a few counts of this clone. V usage is TRBV5-1 and J usage is TRBJ1-2; perhaps TRBD1 as D (5 bases). The CDR3 has 14 amino acids. The V and J ends lost 2 bases and 3 bases respectively, with 11 bases between them. Per the germline V gene, CDR1 is SGHRS and CDR2 is YFSETQ. The CDR3 loop is CASSFQEGYYGYTF. The CDR3 coding sequence is TGCGCCAGCAGCTTTCAGGAGGGGTACTATGGCTACACCTTC.

In this sample, this clone turned up a few times. This chain connects TRBV2 to TRBJ1-2; 7 bases line up with TRBD1. This CDR3 has 14 amino acids. Germline CDR1 and CDR2: SNHLY and FYNNEI. V lost 6 bases and J lost 0; bases outside the gene matches: 4. CDR3 in DNA: TGTGCCAGCAGCGGGACAGATTCTAACTATGGCTACACCTTC. Amino acid sequence: CASSGTDSNYGYTF.

The chain links TRBV6-5 to TRBJ2-5; perhaps TRBD1 as D (6 bases). This CDR3 is built from 15 residues. V dropped 6 bases and J dropped 5 bases, with 19 bases sitting between them. Germline lookup yields CDR1 MNHEY and CDR2 SVGAGI. CDR3 nucleotides: TGTGCCAGCAGGGTACAAGGGGGTCGGTGGGAGACCCAGTACTTC. Amino acids: CASRVQGGRWETQYF.

V is TRBV19 and J is TRBJ2-4; 9 nucleotides line up with TRBD1. CDR1 is LNHDA and CDR2 is SQIVND in the germline V gene (reference sequence). Unmatched junction bases numbered 8, after V lost 5 bases and J lost 6 bases. This CDR3 has 15 amino acids. The CDR3: CASSAGTGRLNIQYF. The DNA for the CDR3 is TGTGCCAGTAGTGCCGGGACAGGGAGGTTAAACATTCAGTACTTC.

This clone was picked up a small number of times. V is TRBV11-2 and J is TRBJ2-5; D unresolved. The CDR3 is 12 residues long. CDR1 and CDR2 from the germline V gene are SGHAT and FQNNGV. Trimming took 1 base from V and 5 from J, leaving 5 bases between them. CDR3 nucleotide sequence: TGTGCCAGCAGCTTAGCCGGTGAGACCCAGTACTTC. Its protein is CASSLAGETQYF.

This chain uses TRBV5-1 with TRBJ2-1, with 9 nucleotides matching TRBD2. The CDR3 covers 20 residues. CDR1 is SGHRS and CDR2 is YFSETQ in the germline V gene. V gave up 0 bases and J gave up 1 base; unmatched junction bases: 14. CDR3 amino acids: CASSLAVVAGATDSYNEQFF. The CDR3 DNA is TGCGCCAGCAGCTTGGCCGTAGTAGCGGGGGCCACCGATTCCTACAATGAGCAGTTCTTC.

Notes on this clone: One end of the junction fails to match germline, which may point to a read error. The V gene is TRBV30, the J gene TRBJ2-5; D unclear. CDR3 size: 13 residues. Per germline, CDR1 GTSNPN and CDR2 SVGIG (reference sequence). The CDR3 nucleotides are TGTGCCTGGAGTGCTACAGACCATGAGACCCAGTACTTC. Its translation is CAWSATDHETQYF.

The rearrangement uses TRBV6-5 and TRBJ2-5, with D unresolved. With 2 bases removed from V and 4 bases from J, the gap between germline ends came to 11 bases. Per germline, CDR1 MNHEY and CDR2 SVGAGI. CDR3 length: 14 amino acids. The CDR3 DNA reads as TGTGCCAGCAGTTACACTCGAGGTTCAGAGACCCAGTACTTC. Translation: CASSYTRGSETQYF.

This clone was detected only a few times. V usage is TRBV6-1 and J usage is TRBJ2-7, with a possible D match to TRBD1 (6 bases). Germline V gene lookup returns CDR1 MNHNS and CDR2 SASEGT. CDR3 length: 12 amino acids. V dropped 5 bases and J dropped 5 bases, with 10 bases sitting between them. The CDR3 DNA sequence: TGTGCCAGCAGTCAACAGGGAGACGAGCAGTACTTC. Translated: CASSQQGDEQYF.

The rearrangement links TRBV11-2 to TRBJ2-4, with a weak D call TRBD2 (5 bases). The CDR3 length is 15 residues. Germline CDR1 and CDR2: SGHAT and FQNNGV. The V end lost 1 base, the J end lost 8 bases, and 15 bases lay between the germline ends. The CDR3 nucleotides are TGTGCCAGCAGCTTAGTTGTGCCTAACGGGGACATTCAGTACTTC. This encodes CASSLVVPNGDIQYF.

In its sample, this clone was seen a few times. This chain connects TRBV7-9 to TRBJ1-2; TRBD1 aligns across 8 bases. Germline V gene lookup returns CDR1 SEHNR and CDR2 FQNEAQ (reference sequence). The CDR3 totals 14 residues. J was trimmed by 7 bases and V by 4 bases; bases with no gene match: 8. This CDR3 is CASSSSAGGFGYTF. DNA for the CDR3: TGTGCCAGCAGCTCATCCGCAGGGGGCTTTGGCTACACCTTC.

This sequence joins TRBV20-1 and TRBJ1-2, with D possibly TRBD1 on 5 matching bases. This CDR3 spans 11 amino acids. V lost 6 bases to trimming and J lost 7 bases, with 12 bases between them. Per germline, CDR1 DFQATT and CDR2 SNEGSKA (reference sequence). The CDR3 bases are TGCAGTGCCAAACAGGACGCTGGCTACACCTTC. The encoded protein is CSAKQDAGYTF.

This clone was counted only a few times. V usage is TRBV18 and J usage is TRBJ2-7; the D gene is possibly TRBD1 (6 bases). The V gene lost 2 bases and the J gene lost 5 bases, with 13 bases spanning the gap. The CDR3 spans 14 residues. Germline CDR1 and CDR2: KGHSH and LQKENI. This chain's CDR3 is CASSPGRQVHEQYF. DNA for the CDR3: TGTGCCAGCTCACCAGGGAGACAGGTCCACGAGCAGTACTTC. Drawing the rest from reference TRBV18 and TRBJ2-7, the complete variable domain is NAGVMQNPRHLVRRRGQEARLRCSPMKGHSHVYWYRQLPEEGLKFMVYLQKENIIDESGMPKERFSAEFPKEGPSILRIQQVVRGDSAAYFCASSPGRQVHEQYFGPGTRLTVT.

In its sample, this clone was seen a few times. The V gene is TRBV19, the J gene TRBJ1-1, with 8 bases aligning to TRBD1. Losses at the gene ends were 5 bases for V and 3 bases for J; bases not matched to a gene: 11. This CDR3 region has 16 residues. Germline loops: CDR1 LNHDA, CDR2 SQIVND (reference sequence). In DNA, the CDR3 is TGTGCCAGTAGTTCATCGGACAGGGTGGGTTACACTGAAGCTTTCTTT. This codes for CASSSSDRVGYTEAFF.

This clone occurred a few times. The V call is TRBV19, the J call TRBJ2-7; D remains ambiguous. The CDR3 is 14 amino acids. CDR1 and CDR2 (germline): LNHDA, SQIVND (reference sequence). V was cut by 5 bases and J by 2 bases, with 13 bases left in between. The CDR3 protein is CASSSPTLPYEQYF. The CDR3 bases are TGTGCCAGTAGTTCCCCCACGCTACCCTACGAGCAGTACTTC.

The rearrangement uses TRBV11-2 and TRBJ2-2, with a weak D call TRBD1 (5 bases). V shed 1 base and J shed 4 bases, with 16 bases lying between them. In germline, CDR1 is SGHAT, CDR2 FQNNGV. The CDR3 is 17 residues long. Written as DNA, the CDR3 is TGTGCCAGCAGCTTAGGTCGTCTCTCAAGGGGCACCGGGGAGCTGTTTTTT. Translation gives CASSLGRLSRGTGELFF. Full variable domain (rest looked up from reference TRBV11-2 and TRBJ2-2): EAGVAQSPRYKIIEKRQSVAFWCNPISGHATLYWYQQILGQGPKLLIQFQNNGVVDDSQLPKDRFSAERLKGVDSTLKIQPAKLEDSAVYLCASSLGRLSRGTGELFFGEGSRLTVL.

The V and J genes are TRBV5-4 and TRBJ1-1; 8 nucleotides line up with TRBD1. The CDR3 is made up of 14 amino acids. Losses at the gene ends were 0 bases for V and 3 bases for J; bases not matched to a gene: 1. Germline CDR1 and CDR2: SGHNT and YYREEE (reference sequence). As DNA, the CDR3 is TGTGCCAGCAGCTTGGCGGACAGGGACACTGAAGCTTTCTTT. Amino acids: CASSLADRDTEAFF.

This chain connects TRBV18 to TRBJ1-1, with 7 nucleotides matching TRBD1. V shed 1 base, J shed 5 bases, and the junction held 7 bases outside the gene matches. CDR1 and CDR2 (germline): KGHSH, LQKENI. The CDR3 sequence is 15 residues long. For the CDR3, the DNA is TGTGCCAGCTCACCACTGGAGGGGGCGCGAACTGAAGCTTTCTTT. It specifies CASSPLEGARTEAFF.

This clone came up a few times. V usage is TRBV19 and J usage is TRBJ2-3; 9 nucleotides agree with TRBD1. The V gene's germline CDR1 is LNHDA and CDR2 SQIVND (reference sequence). Trimming at V came to 2 bases and at J to 5 bases, leaving 5 bases not matched to a gene. This CDR3 has 15 residues. The CDR3 DNA reads TGTGCCAGTAGTATAAAGACAGGGGGAGGAGATACGCAGTATTTT. It codes for CASSIKTGGGDTQYF.

This clone was picked up a small number of times. This chain uses TRBV2 with TRBJ2-7; tentative D call: TRBD1 (5 bases). This CDR3 is 12 amino acids long. CDR1 and CDR2 (germline): SNHLY, FYNNEI. V lost 6 bases to trimming and J lost 3 bases, with 9 bases between them. The CDR3 reads CASSFDSYEQYF. Here the CDR3 DNA reads TGTGCCAGCAGCTTTGACAGCTACGAGCAGTACTTC.

The J gene is TRBJ2-7, the V gene TRBV28, with 11 bases that match TRBD2. Losses at the gene ends were 2 bases for V and 9 bases for J; bases not matched to a gene: 3. The CDR3 spans 13 residues. Germline assignment: CDR1 MDHEN and CDR2 SYDVKM. CDR3 nucleotide sequence: TGTGCCAGCAGTTTAACTAGCGGGAGAGGGCAGTACTTC. As protein: CASSLTSGRGQYF.

This clone has more than one count but fewer than ten. As DNA, the CDR3 is TGCGCCAGCAGCCAAGTTTTAGCGAACACCGGGGAGCTGTTTTTT. Amino acids: CASSQVLANTGELFF. V is TRBV4-1 and J is TRBJ2-2; no reliable D call. V gave up 1 base and J gave up 0 bases, with 6 bases separating them. The CDR3 covers 15 residues. Germline V gene sequence: CDR1 MGHRA, CDR2 YSYEKL.

This chain uses TRBV7-2 with TRBJ2-3, with 8 positions matching TRBD2. Germline V gives CDR1 SGHTA, CDR2 FQGNSA. Trimming took 1 base from V and 4 from J; bases not matched to a gene: 7. The CDR3 runs to 16 residues. CDR3 bases: TGTGCCAGCAGCTTAGGCTTGCGGGGGGCTGCAGATACGCAGTATTTT. It codes for CASSLGLRGAADTQYF.

This clone appeared a few times. The chain has TRBV29-1 and TRBJ1-1; possibly TRBD1 for D (5 bases). Trimming cost V 5 bases and J 1 base, with 8 bases left between them. Germline V gene sequence: CDR1 SQVTM, CDR2 ANQGSEA. The CDR3 contains 12 residues. CDR3 bases: TGCAGCGTTCACCAGGGGAACACTGAAGCTTTCTTT. Translated: CSVHQGNTEAFF.

This chain joins TRBV7-2 and TRBJ2-1; 12 positions agree with TRBD2. CDR3 length equals 15 residues. V trimming: 5 bases; J trimming: 2 bases; junction bases outside the gene matches: 1. Germline-derived CDR1 and CDR2 are SGHTA and FQGNSA. This CDR3 reads CASSPSGGAYNEQFF. The CDR3 bases are TGTGCCAGCAGCCCTAGCGGGGGGGCCTACAATGAGCAGTTCTTC.

The CDR3 bases are TGTGCCAGCAGTATTCAGGCAAATTCACCCCTCCACTTT. It codes for CASSIQANSPLHF. The chain combines TRBV6-5 with TRBJ1-6; D remains ambiguous. Per the germline V gene, CDR1 is MNHEY and CDR2 is SVGAGI. The CDR3 is made up of 13 amino acids. V dropped 5 bases and J dropped 7 bases, with 9 bases sitting between them.

The chain recombines TRBV20-1 with TRBJ1-1, with D unclear. V lost 3 bases and J 6 bases, leaving 8 bases between the germline ends. The V gene's germline CDR1 is DFQATT and CDR2 SNEGSKA (reference sequence). The CDR3 is made up of 11 amino acids. The CDR3 coding sequence is TGCAGTGCTAGCAAATTCCCTGAAGCTTTCTTT. Translation gives CSASKFPEAFF.

The V call is TRBV6-6, the J call TRBJ1-6; TRBD1 matches 7 bases. Germline values: CDR1 MNHNY, CDR2 SVGAGI (reference sequence). The CDR3 runs 16 residues. J gave up 6 bases and V 5 bases, and 10 bases lay outside the gene matches. CDR3 in DNA: TGTGCCAGCAGTCAGGGGTACAGGGGAGGTAATTCACCCCTCCACTTT. This sequence encodes CASSQGYRGGNSPLHF.

A few counts support this clone. The gene calls are TRBV7-6 and TRBJ2-3; 12 bases align to TRBD2. The CDR3 is 16 residues long. In germline, CDR1 is SGHVS, CDR2 FNYEAQ. The V segment lost 1 base and the J segment 1 base; nucleotides outside the gene matches: 0. The chain's CDR3 is CASSLGLAGGTDTQYF. Here the CDR3 DNA reads TGTGCCAGCAGCTTAGGACTAGCGGGGGGCACAGATACGCAGTATTTT.